This TCR beta chain was retrieved from a study of shared clonotypes between healthy human individuals. The length of the CDR3 is 11 residues. The V end lost 6 bases, the J end lost 4 bases, and 6 bases lay between the germline ends. Germline loops: CDR1 MDHEN, CDR2 SYDVKM. Profiling relied on immunoSEQ multiplex PCR, and the TCRdb table lists in-frame clones only, not all of them. The sample has roughly 2.5 million clones, 85% to 95% seen once. The sequencing input was naive CD4+ T cells sorted from blood. Subset meaning: CD45RA+ positively selected. This receptor was taken from a man aged 18 to 29 in good health. V usage is TRBV28 and J usage is TRBJ1-2; no clear D. CDR3 nucleotides: TGTGCCAGCAGGGTTTCCTATGGCTACACCTTC. Residues: CASRVSYGYTF.